The TCR beta chain under discussion was sequenced for a study of blood T cell repertoires in COVID-19. Study summary: Donors in the United States, Italy and Spain gave samples during acute or convalescent COVID-19.

The repertoire was sequenced with immunoSEQ multiplex PCR; TCRdb's copy has only in-frame clones and lacks some. The sample lists about 82,000 clones, 75% to 85% seen once, with about a third in the top ten. The CDR3 is 15 residues long. Trimming cost V 4 bases and J 2 bases, with 15 bases left between them. In germline, CDR1 is MNHEY, CDR2 SVGAGI. The origin of this receptor is a man aged 60 to 75 with COVID-19, enrolled during active disease. The sample was peripheral blood. The genes are TRBV6-5 and TRBJ2-7; D unresolved. The CDR3 DNA is TGTGCCAGCAGTTCCTCCTCTAAATCCCCCTACGAGCAGTACTTC. Residues: CASSSSSKSPYEQYF.